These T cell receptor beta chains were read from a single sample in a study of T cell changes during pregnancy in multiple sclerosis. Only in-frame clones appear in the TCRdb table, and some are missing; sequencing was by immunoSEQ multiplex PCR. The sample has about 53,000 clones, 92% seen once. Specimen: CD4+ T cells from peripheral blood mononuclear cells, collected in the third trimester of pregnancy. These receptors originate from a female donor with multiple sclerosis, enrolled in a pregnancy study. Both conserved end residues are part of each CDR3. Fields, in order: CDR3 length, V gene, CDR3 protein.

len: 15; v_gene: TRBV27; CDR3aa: CASSPRLAGADTQYF
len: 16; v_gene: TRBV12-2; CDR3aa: CASRSVRGDFAYEQYF
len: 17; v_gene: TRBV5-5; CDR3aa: CASSQTPLDRVFPEAFF
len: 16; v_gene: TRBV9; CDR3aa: CASSVSPGGGTDTQYF
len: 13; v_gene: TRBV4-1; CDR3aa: CASSHTGGNGYTF
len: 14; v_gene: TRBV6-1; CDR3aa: CASRATGLNTEAFF
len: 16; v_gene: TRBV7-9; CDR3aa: CASSSRPSGVAYGYTF
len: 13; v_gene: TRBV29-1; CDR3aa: CSVPRTGFTEAFF
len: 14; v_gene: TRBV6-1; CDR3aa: CASRSQTESYEQYF
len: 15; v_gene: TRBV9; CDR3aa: CASSVGESANTEAFF
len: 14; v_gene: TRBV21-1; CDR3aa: CASSKGDRGYEQYF
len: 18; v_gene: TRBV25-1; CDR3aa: CASSEYEFMAGDSYEQYF
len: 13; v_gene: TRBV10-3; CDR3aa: CAISGTAGNTIYF
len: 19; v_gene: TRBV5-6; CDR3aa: CASSHGAGQGSHSNQPQHF
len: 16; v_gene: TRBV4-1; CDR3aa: CASSQGTGGDTGELFF
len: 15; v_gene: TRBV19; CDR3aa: CASIPRREGNTEAFF
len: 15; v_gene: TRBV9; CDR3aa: CASSVADGGAGALFF
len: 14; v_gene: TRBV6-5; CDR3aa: CASSYAGRNYGYTF
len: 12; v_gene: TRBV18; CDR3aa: CASSPAERTIYF
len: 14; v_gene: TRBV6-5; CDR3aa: CASRPGTGIYGYTF